This T cell receptor (beta chain) was retrieved from a study of blood T cell repertoires in COVID-19. Turning to the study itself: Sources were T cells, B-cell-depleted T cells, or PBMCs; the material itself was cDNA or gDNA.

Using immunoSEQ multiplex PCR, the repertoire was profiled, and TCRdb retains in-frame clones only, with some absent. The sample records 180,000 or so clones, less than 90% being singletons. On this clone: It is likely a read error, because the conserved phenylalanine at the end of the CDR3 is missing.

Seattle participants joined during active infection and were tracked over time. The CDR3 loop spans 12 amino acids. The germline V gene encodes CDR1 SGHDN and CDR2 FVKESK. Between the trimmed V and J ends, which lost 2 bases and 11 bases, there was a span of 7 bases. The chain links TRBV14 to TRBJ1-6; the D is unclear. Sequenced: peripheral blood. The origin of this receptor is a woman in her seventies with COVID-19, enrolled during active disease. This CDR3 is CASSQSWTPLHL. The CDR3 DNA reads TGTGCCAGCAGCCAATCGTGGACACCCCTCCACCTT.